The 8 T cell receptor beta chains reported below all come from one sample, sequenced in a study of blood T cell repertoires in COVID-19. The assay was immunoSEQ multiplex PCR, and TCRdb's table has in-frame clones only and misses some. This table holds 300,000 to 350,000 clones, about nine tenths found once. Sequencing was performed on peripheral blood. The receptors shown here come from a woman aged 70-85 years with COVID-19, enrolled during active disease.

This clone occurred a few times. The rearrangement uses TRBV5-1 and TRBJ1-2, with D hard to call. CDR3 length: 14 residues. Germline V lookup: CDR1 SGHRS, CDR2 YFSETQ. Between the trimmed V and J ends, which lost 0 bases and 8 bases, there was a span of 14 bases. CDR3 region: CASSLAGSSEGYTF. In DNA, the CDR3 is TGCGCCAGCAGCTTGGCCGGGTCCTCAGAAGGCTACACCTTC.

This clone was detected a few times. The V call is TRBV27, the J call TRBJ1-1; 9 nucleotides line up with TRBD1. In germline, CDR1 is MNHEY, CDR2 SMNVEV (reference sequence). The CDR3 is made up of 17 amino acids. V lost 6 bases to trimming and J lost 0 bases; unmatched junction nucleotides: 11. CDR3 nucleotides: TGTGCCAGCAGACGGGGACAGGGCCAAAGGTTGAACACTGAAGCTTTCTTT. This encodes CASRRGQGQRLNTEAFF.

This sequence joins TRBV28 and TRBJ2-5; tentatively, D is TRBD1 (6 bases). V lost 7 bases and J 3 bases, leaving 12 bases between the germline ends. This CDR3 contains 13 residues. Germline V lookup: CDR1 MDHEN, CDR2 SYDVKM. DNA for the CDR3: TGTGCCAGCACCACCCGGACAGAAGAGACCCAGTACTTC. The encoded protein is CASTTRTEETQYF. Full variable domain (remainder filled in from reference TRBV28 and TRBJ2-5): DVKVTQSSRYLVKRTGEKVFLECVQDMDHENMFWYRQDPGLGLRLIYFSYDVKMKEKGDIPEGYSVSREKKERFSLILESASTNQTSMYLCASTTRTEETQYFGPGTRLLVL.

V and J are TRBV7-2 and TRBJ2-3; D is possibly TRBD1 (5 bases). The CDR3 length is 15 residues. The V gene lost 2 bases and the J gene lost 1 base, with 10 bases spanning the gap. Germline V gene sequence: CDR1 SGHTA, CDR2 FQGNSA. In DNA, the CDR3 is TGTGCCAGCAGCTTAATAGGGGCGGGCACAGATACGCAGTATTTT. This gives the protein CASSLIGAGTDTQYF.

The V call is TRBV10-3, the J call TRBJ1-2; the D gene is possibly TRBD1 (5 bases). Trimming stripped 0 bases from V and 4 bases from J, with 9 bases between. CDR3 length equals 14 residues. Germline V gene data show CDR1 as ENHRY and CDR2 as SYGVKD. The CDR3 region is CAISESQGSYGYTF. The CDR3 DNA reads TGTGCCATCAGTGAGTCGCAGGGAAGCTATGGCTACACCTTC.

For the CDR3, the DNA is TGTGCCAGCAGTTTATCGAGACAGCTCAATCAGCCCCAGCATTTT. Protein product: CASSLSRQLNQPQHF. The J gene is TRBJ1-5, the V gene TRBV27; the D gene is possibly TRBD1 (5 bases). This CDR3 comprises 15 residues. The ends were cut back, 0 bases at V and 3 bases at J, with 9 bases in the middle. Germline CDR1 and CDR2: MNHEY and SMNVEV (reference sequence).

The rearrangement links TRBV5-1 to TRBJ1-2; 10 nucleotides align to TRBD1. CDR1 is SGHRS, CDR2 YFSETQ, per germline. CDR3 size: 13 residues. J lost 6 bases, V lost 6 bases, and 5 bases had no gene match. The CDR3 reads CASTLDRGDGYTF. CDR3 sequence (DNA): TGCGCCAGCACCCTGGACAGGGGGGATGGCTACACCTTC.

The rearrangement links TRBV7-9 to TRBJ2-1, with D possibly matching TRBD2 (5 bases). The CDR3 is 11 amino acids. Trimming pared 1 base from V and 10 bases from J, leaving 5 bases between. Per the germline V gene, CDR1 is SEHNR and CDR2 is FQNEAQ (reference sequence). The CDR3 DNA is TGTGCCAGCAGCTTAGAGCGGGAGCAGTTCTTC. This translates into CASSLEREQFF.